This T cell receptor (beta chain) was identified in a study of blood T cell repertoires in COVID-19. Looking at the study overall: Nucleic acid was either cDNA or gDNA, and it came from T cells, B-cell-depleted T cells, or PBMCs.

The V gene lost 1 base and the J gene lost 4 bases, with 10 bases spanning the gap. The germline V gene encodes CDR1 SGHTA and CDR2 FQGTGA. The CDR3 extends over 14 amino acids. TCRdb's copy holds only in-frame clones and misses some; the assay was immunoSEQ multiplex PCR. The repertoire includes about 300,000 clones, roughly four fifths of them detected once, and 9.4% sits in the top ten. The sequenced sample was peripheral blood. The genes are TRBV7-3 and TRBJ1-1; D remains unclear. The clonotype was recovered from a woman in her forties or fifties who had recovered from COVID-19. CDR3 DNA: TGTGCCAGCAGCTTAAGAGGGCTTACCACTGAAGCTTTCTTT. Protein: CASSLRGLTTEAFF.